In its sample, the clone carrying this TCR beta chain was seen a few times. Its specificity is not known. This sample is part of a study of blood T cells in healthy people across ages. Study-wide results and caveats: A roughly linear fall in TCR beta diversity per million T cells was seen with increasing age.

V trimming: 1 base; J trimming: 1 base; junction bases outside the gene matches: 2. From germline, CDR1 is LGHNA and CDR2 YNFKEQ. The CDR3 consists of 15 residues. With a J-beta primer mix and a sample-barcoded 5' primer, a second PCR ran roughly 6 to 11 cycles. Through a template-switch adaptor with 12 random nucleotides, each cDNA molecule received a tag. TCRdb itself ran the 5' RACE reads through MiXCR, one entry per CDR3 protein. The sample carries over a million distinct CDR3 sequences, roughly a quarter recorded once. This sample also appeared in a second study, on T cells of mothers and their children. That paper adds: Material was donated by three healthy Caucasian mothers and their six children. Slightly higher overlap, not significant, was seen in related mother-child pairs than in unrelated pairs.

The chain combines TRBV4-2 with TRBJ2-3; 7 bases align to TRBD1. Input material: blood. The sequence was collected from a girl aged 2-15 years in good health. The CDR3 loop reads CASSQGTGGTDTQYF. CDR3 DNA: TGTGCCAGCAGCCAAGGGACAGGAGGCACAGATACGCAGTATTTT.